This T cell receptor (beta chain) was captured in a study of OX40 agonist ivuxolimab in advanced cancers. For the study at large: It was ivuxolimab, an agonistic anti-OX40 (CD134) antibody, that patients were treated with. Patients were under 90% male with ages about 23 to 90, mean about 65. Of the patients, three showed partial responses, one with hepatocellular carcinoma and two with cutaneous melanoma. Study-wide results and caveats: More expanded clones were seen, on average, in CD8+ T cells than in CD4+.

Profiled with immunoSEQ multiplex PCR; TCRdb holds only in-frame clones, not every one. This sample yields some 40,000 clones, of which about 89% are seen a single time; around 29% belongs to the top ten. About this clone: What it recognizes is unknown.

The source is an adult with an advanced solid tumor such as melanoma, head and neck, liver or kidney cancer. This specimen was CD4+ or CD8+ T cells sorted from blood, taken in a trial of the OX40 agonist ivuxolimab.

The chain's CDR3 is CASSPLREQFF. CDR3 nucleotides: TGTGCCAGCAGCCCGCTAAGGGAGCAGTTCTTC. V and J are TRBV7-9 and TRBJ2-1; D uncertain. Germline values: CDR1 SEHNR, CDR2 FQNEAQ (reference sequence). V was shortened by 5 bases and J by 10 bases, with 9 bases between the two germline ends. The CDR3 is made up of 11 amino acids.